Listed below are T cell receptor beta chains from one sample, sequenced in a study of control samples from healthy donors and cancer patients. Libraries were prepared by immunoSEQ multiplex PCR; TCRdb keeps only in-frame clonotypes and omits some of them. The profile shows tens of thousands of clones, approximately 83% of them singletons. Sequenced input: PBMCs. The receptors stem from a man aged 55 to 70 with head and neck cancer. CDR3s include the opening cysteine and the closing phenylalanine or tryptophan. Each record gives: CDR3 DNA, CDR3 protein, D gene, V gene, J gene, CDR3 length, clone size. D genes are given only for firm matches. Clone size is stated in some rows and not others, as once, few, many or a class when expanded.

CDR3nt: TGCGCCAGCAGCCAAGAGGCTAGCGGGAGGGCCGGTCAGTTCTTC
CDR3aa: CASSQEASGRAGQFF
d_gene: TRBD2
v_gene: TRBV4-1
j_gene: TRBJ2-1
len: 15
abundance: .

CDR3nt: TGTGCCAGCAGCCGGACCGGGACAGATAATTCACCCCTCCACTTT
CDR3aa: CASSRTGTDNSPLHF
d_gene: TRBD1
v_gene: TRBV13
j_gene: TRBJ1-6
len: 15
abundance: .

CDR3nt: TGTGCCAGTAGTATATCAGGGCAGAATCAGCCCCAGCATTTT
CDR3aa: CASSISGQNQPQHF
d_gene: .
v_gene: TRBV19
j_gene: TRBJ1-5
len: 14
abundance: few

CDR3nt: TGTGCCAGCAGTCCTAAAATTAGGCGGGACTACGAGCAGTACTTC
CDR3aa: CASSPKIRRDYEQYF
d_gene: .
v_gene: TRBV28
j_gene: TRBJ2-7
len: 15
abundance: .

CDR3nt: TGTGCCAGTAGCTTGGGGCTAATCTATGGCTACACCTTC
CDR3aa: CASSLGLIYGYTF
d_gene: .
v_gene: TRBV19
j_gene: TRBJ1-2
len: 13
abundance: .

CDR3nt: TGTGCCAGCTCATCTTTGTACAGGGCTATGAACACTGAAGCTTTCTTT
CDR3aa: CASSSLYRAMNTEAFF
d_gene: .
v_gene: TRBV18
j_gene: TRBJ1-1
len: 16
abundance: .

CDR3nt: TGCAGTGCTAGTCCTAGCGGGAAGGCCCTCTACAATGAGCAGTTCTTC
CDR3aa: CSASPSGKALYNEQFF
d_gene: TRBD2
v_gene: TRBV20-1
j_gene: TRBJ2-1
len: 16
abundance: .

CDR3nt: TGCAGCGTTGAAGGGTTAAGGGATGGTGGCTACACCTTC
CDR3aa: CSVEGLRDGGYTF
d_gene: .
v_gene: TRBV29-1
j_gene: TRBJ1-2
len: 13
abundance: .

CDR3nt: TGTGCCAGCAGCCCGTCCGCAGTGGCCTATGGCTACACCTTC
CDR3aa: CASSPSAVAYGYTF
d_gene: .
v_gene: TRBV7-8
j_gene: TRBJ1-2
len: 14
abundance: .

CDR3nt: TGTGCCAGCAGTGACGGCGCTGGAAACACCATATATTTT
CDR3aa: CASSDGAGNTIYF
d_gene: .
v_gene: TRBV25-1
j_gene: TRBJ1-3
len: 13
abundance: .

CDR3nt: TGTGCCAGTATCCGACGGAGGGACGACACTGAAGCTTTCTTT
CDR3aa: CASIRRRDDTEAFF
d_gene: .
v_gene: TRBV19
j_gene: TRBJ1-1
len: 14
abundance: .

CDR3nt: TGTGCCAGCAGGAAGAGGGGAGAGTATGAAAAACTGTTTTTT
CDR3aa: CASRKRGEYEKLFF
d_gene: .
v_gene: TRBV12-1
j_gene: TRBJ1-4
len: 14
abundance: .

CDR3nt: TGTGCCAGCAGTTCCCTCATAACAGATACGCAGTATTTT
CDR3aa: CASSSLITDTQYF
d_gene: .
v_gene: TRBV2
j_gene: TRBJ2-3
len: 13
abundance: .

CDR3nt: TGTGCCAGCAGCTACCTGACAGGGCCTAACACTGAAGCTTTCTTT
CDR3aa: CASSYLTGPNTEAFF
d_gene: TRBD1
v_gene: TRBV11-3
j_gene: TRBJ1-1
len: 15
abundance: few

CDR3nt: TGTGCCAGCAGCACCTCCCCGACAGGGTCCGAGCAGTACTTC
CDR3aa: CASSTSPTGSEQYF
d_gene: TRBD1
v_gene: TRBV9
j_gene: TRBJ2-7
len: 14
abundance: .

CDR3nt: TGTGCCAGCAGCAAAGCCACTACCCTAGGGCAGGCAACTAATGAAAAACTGTTTTTT
CDR3aa: CASSKATTLGQATNEKLFF
d_gene: .
v_gene: TRBV21-1
j_gene: TRBJ1-4
len: 19
abundance: .

CDR3nt: TGTGCCAGCACGGAGGGTAGCAATGAGCAGTTCTTC
CDR3aa: CASTEGSNEQFF
d_gene: .
v_gene: TRBV2
j_gene: TRBJ2-1
len: 12
abundance: once

CDR3nt: TGTGCCAGCAGCTTTTTTGGTCAGCCCCAGCATTTT
CDR3aa: CASSFFGQPQHF
d_gene: .
v_gene: TRBV7-2
j_gene: TRBJ1-5
len: 12
abundance: .

CDR3nt: TGTGCCACCAGTGATTTGGCCAGCCCGAGCACAGATACGCAGTATTTT
CDR3aa: CATSDLASPSTDTQYF
d_gene: .
v_gene: TRBV24-1
j_gene: TRBJ2-3
len: 16
abundance: .

CDR3nt: TGCAGCGTTGCAGGGCTCACTGAAGCTTTCTTT
CDR3aa: CSVAGLTEAFF
d_gene: .
v_gene: TRBV29-1
j_gene: TRBJ1-1
len: 11
abundance: once

CDR3nt: TGCGCCAGCAGCCAGGGGACAGGGGGCGCCTACACCTTC
CDR3aa: CASSQGTGGAYTF
d_gene: TRBD1
v_gene: TRBV4-1
j_gene: TRBJ1-2
len: 13
abundance: .

CDR3nt: TGTGCCAGTAGTGGGTCACTAGCGGGAGGAGGAGGCCAAGAGACCCAGTACTTC
CDR3aa: CASSGSLAGGGGQETQYF
d_gene: TRBD2
v_gene: TRBV19
j_gene: TRBJ2-5
len: 18
abundance: .

CDR3nt: TGTGCCAGCAGCGCCCAGGGACTAGTCGCGGATACGCAGTATTTT
CDR3aa: CASSAQGLVADTQYF
d_gene: TRBD2
v_gene: TRBV9
j_gene: TRBJ2-3
len: 15
abundance: few

CDR3nt: TGTGCCAGTAGCCTTTTGACTAGCGGGGGACCCTACGAGCAGTACTTC
CDR3aa: CASSLLTSGGPYEQYF
d_gene: TRBD2
v_gene: TRBV19
j_gene: TRBJ2-7
len: 16
abundance: .

CDR3nt: TGCGCCAGCAGCTCGATATACGAGCAGTACTTC
CDR3aa: CASSSIYEQYF
d_gene: .
v_gene: TRBV5-1
j_gene: TRBJ2-7
len: 11
abundance: .

CDR3nt: TGTGCCAGCAGCGCAACCGATCCGGGACAGGGCGCCTACGAGCAGTACTTC
CDR3aa: CASSATDPGQGAYEQYF
d_gene: TRBD1
v_gene: TRBV3-1/TRBV3-2
j_gene: TRBJ2-7
len: 17
abundance: .

CDR3nt: TGTGCCAGCAGTTTAGGGAGGCCGGGGTGGTCGGGGGCCAACGTCCTGACTTTC
CDR3aa: CASSLGRPGWSGANVLTF
d_gene: .
v_gene: TRBV27
j_gene: TRBJ2-6
len: 18
abundance: .

CDR3nt: TGCAGCGTTCCCACGGGTTACTACAATGAGCAGTTCTTC
CDR3aa: CSVPTGYYNEQFF
d_gene: .
v_gene: TRBV29-1
j_gene: TRBJ2-1
len: 13
abundance: .

CDR3nt: TGTGCCAGCAGCACCCGGACAGGACTTCGCTACGAGCAGTACTTC
CDR3aa: CASSTRTGLRYEQYF
d_gene: TRBD1
v_gene: TRBV11-2
j_gene: TRBJ2-7
len: 15
abundance: .

CDR3nt: TGTGCCAGCAGCTTAGCTGAGGACAGGGGGATAAGAAGGTCTGGAAACACCATATATTTT
CDR3aa: CASSLAEDRGIRRSGNTIYF
d_gene: TRBD1
v_gene: TRBV7-2
j_gene: TRBJ1-3
len: 20
abundance: .

CDR3nt: TGTGCCAGCAGTTCGGGGGGAAGGGGCGATTTTGCCGGGGAGCTGTTTTTT
CDR3aa: CASSSGGRGDFAGELFF
d_gene: TRBD2
v_gene: TRBV27
j_gene: TRBJ2-2
len: 17
abundance: .

CDR3nt: TGTGCCTGGAAAAAGGGCAGCTCCTACGAGCAGTACTTC
CDR3aa: CAWKKGSSYEQYF
d_gene: .
v_gene: TRBV30
j_gene: TRBJ2-7
len: 13
abundance: .

CDR3nt: TGTGCCAGCAGCTTGTACGGTAGCGCAAATGAGCAGTTCTTC
CDR3aa: CASSLYGSANEQFF
d_gene: .
v_gene: TRBV5-6
j_gene: TRBJ2-1
len: 14
abundance: once

CDR3nt: TGCGCCAGCAGCCGAGGGACAGGGGGCAATGAACAGTTCTTC
CDR3aa: CASSRGTGGNEQFF
d_gene: TRBD1
v_gene: TRBV4-3
j_gene: TRBJ2-1
len: 14
abundance: .

CDR3nt: TGTGCCACCAGCAGAGGCAGGGTAGGGTACGAGCAGTACTTC
CDR3aa: CATSRGRVGYEQYF
d_gene: .
v_gene: TRBV15
j_gene: TRBJ2-7
len: 14
abundance: .

CDR3nt: TGTGCCATCAGTGAGTCGGCAGGGGCGGGAACCGGGGAGCTGTTTTTT
CDR3aa: CAISESAGAGTGELFF
d_gene: .
v_gene: TRBV10-3
j_gene: TRBJ2-2
len: 16
abundance: .